This T cell receptor beta chain was observed in a study of chemoradiotherapy in HPV16-positive cancers. Data came from immunoSEQ multiplex PCR; TCRdb stores just in-frame clones and leaves some out. Among roughly 9,000 clones listed, around 73% were seen once. Regarding the study as a whole: Better recurrence-free survival went with HPV-responsive T-cell expansion in HPV16-positive patients. During treatment, candidate HPV-specific clones and E7-related motifs expanded in tumor. HPV-specific T cells were functionally defined from only two HPV16-positive patients.

To note about this clone: Its antigen is not identified.

The germline gives CDR1 LGHNA, CDR2 YNFKEQ. V was shortened by 0 bases and J by 0 bases, with 16 bases between the two germline ends. The CDR3 spans 18 residues. The clonotype was recovered from a human donor with HPV-associated anogenital cancer. Sampling took place from a patient who underwent chemoradiotherapy. The rearrangement joins TRBV4-2 to TRBJ2-3; D might be TRBD1 (6 bases). For the CDR3, the DNA is TGTGCCAGCAGCCAAGATATTCCGGGACAAACTAGCACAGATACGCAGTATTTT. This encodes CASSQDIPGQTSTDTQYF.